The source of this TCR beta chain is a study of blood T cells in healthy people across ages. Study outcomes and limitations: In these data, TCR beta diversity tracked strongly with naive T cell percentage. Estimated diversity across one million T cells was deemed an underestimate.

With a J-beta primer mix and a sample-barcoded 5' primer, a second PCR ran about 7 to 12 cycles. TCRdb recomputed calls from the 5' RACE reads with MiXCR, one row per CDR3 protein. This repertoire shows approximately 1,700,000 distinct CDR3 sequences, roughly 43% found once; its top ten account for under 30%. This clonotype was found a few times. As yet, its antigen is unknown. Trimming took 4 bases from V and 5 from J, leaving 13 bases between them. The CDR3 has 13 residues. Germline V gives CDR1 SGDLS, CDR2 YYNGEE. Whenever a sample was processed, at least 6.5 million PBMCs were isolated. The amount of total RNA extracted per sample was at least 5 micrograms.

This clonotype was sampled from a human donor in good health. The sequenced sample consisted of blood. This sequence joins TRBV9 and TRBJ2-7, with D perhaps matching TRBD2 (6 bases). CDR3: CASSNMEGHEQYF. CDR3 DNA: TGTGCCAGCAGCAACATGGAGGGCCACGAGCAGTACTTC.